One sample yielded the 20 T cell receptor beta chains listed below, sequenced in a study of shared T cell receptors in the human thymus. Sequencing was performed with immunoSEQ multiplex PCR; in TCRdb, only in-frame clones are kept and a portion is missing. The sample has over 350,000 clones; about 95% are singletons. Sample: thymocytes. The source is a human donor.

The CDR3 DNA is TGTGCCAGCAGTTCTAGGACAGAAAACATTCAGTACTTC. Translating it yields CASSSRTENIQYF. V and J are TRBV27 and TRBJ2-4; perhaps TRBD1 as D (6 bases). This CDR3 spans 13 amino acids. V shed 4 bases and J shed 5 bases, with 9 bases lying between them. Germline CDR1 is MNHEY and CDR2 is SMNVEV (reference sequence).

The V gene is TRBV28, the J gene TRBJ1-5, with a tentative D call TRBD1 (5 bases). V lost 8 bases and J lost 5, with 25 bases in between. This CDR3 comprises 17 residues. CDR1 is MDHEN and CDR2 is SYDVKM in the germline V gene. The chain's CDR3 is CASPPGRLSAHYQPQHF. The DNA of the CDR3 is TGTGCCAGCCCTCCGGGACGGCTAAGCGCGCATTATCAGCCCCAGCATTTT.

CDR3 region: CASSQAGLEREQFF. The CDR3 DNA reads TGTGCCAGCAGCCAAGCGGGACTAGAACGGGAGCAGTTCTTC. The rearrangement uses TRBV4-2 and TRBJ2-1; 8 bases line up with TRBD2. The CDR3 contains 14 residues. Looked up from germline, CDR1 is LGHNA and CDR2 is YNFKEQ. The J segment lost 10 bases and the V segment lost 1 base, leaving 6 bases of the junction unmatched.

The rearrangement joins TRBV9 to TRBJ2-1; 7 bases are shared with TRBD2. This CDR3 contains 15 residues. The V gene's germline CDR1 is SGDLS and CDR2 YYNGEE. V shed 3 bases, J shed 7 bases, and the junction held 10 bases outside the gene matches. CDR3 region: CASSARDYQTNEQFF. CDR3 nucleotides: TGTGCCAGCAGCGCCCGGGACTACCAGACGAATGAGCAGTTCTTC.

The CDR3: CASSFPWQGLKQETQYF. CDR3 sequence (DNA): TGTGCCAGCAGTTTCCCCTGGCAGGGCCTGAAACAAGAGACCCAGTACTTC. The chain combines TRBV28 with TRBJ2-5, with a tentative D call TRBD1 (5 bases). Germline CDR1 MDHEN, CDR2 SYDVKM. The CDR3 is made up of 17 amino acids. The ends were cut back, 3 bases at V and 2 bases at J, with 19 bases in the middle.

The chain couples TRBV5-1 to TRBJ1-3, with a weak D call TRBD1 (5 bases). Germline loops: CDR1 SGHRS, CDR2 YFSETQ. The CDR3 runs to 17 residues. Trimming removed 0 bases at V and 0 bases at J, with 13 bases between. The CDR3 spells CASSLGDGGSSGNTIYF. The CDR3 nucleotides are TGCGCCAGCAGCTTGGGGGACGGCGGCTCCTCTGGAAACACCATATATTTT. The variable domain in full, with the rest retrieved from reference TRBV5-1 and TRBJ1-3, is KAGVTQTPRYLIKTRGQQVTLSCSPISGHRSVSWYQQTPGQGLQFLFEYFSETQRNKGNFPGRFSGRQFSNSRSEMNVSTLELGDSALYLCASSLGDGGSSGNTIYFGEGSWLTVV.

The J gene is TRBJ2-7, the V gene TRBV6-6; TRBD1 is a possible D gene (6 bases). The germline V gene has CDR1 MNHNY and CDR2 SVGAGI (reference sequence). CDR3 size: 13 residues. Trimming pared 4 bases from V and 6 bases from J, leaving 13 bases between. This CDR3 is CASSLWTETEQYF. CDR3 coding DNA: TGTGCCAGCAGTTTATGGACAGAAACCGAGCAGTACTTC.

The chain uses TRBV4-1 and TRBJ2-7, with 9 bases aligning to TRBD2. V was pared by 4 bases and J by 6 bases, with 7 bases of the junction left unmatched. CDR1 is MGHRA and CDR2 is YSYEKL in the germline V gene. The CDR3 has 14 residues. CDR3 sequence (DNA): TGCGCCAGCAGCCGGAATAGCGGGAGACTCGAGCAGTACTTC. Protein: CASSRNSGRLEQYF.

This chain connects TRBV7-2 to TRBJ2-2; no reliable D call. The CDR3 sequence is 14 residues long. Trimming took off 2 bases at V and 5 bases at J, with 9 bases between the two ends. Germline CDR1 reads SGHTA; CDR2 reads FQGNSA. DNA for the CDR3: TGTGCCAGCAGCTTATTGGACCTAACCGGGGAGCTGTTTTTT. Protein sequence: CASSLLDLTGELFF.

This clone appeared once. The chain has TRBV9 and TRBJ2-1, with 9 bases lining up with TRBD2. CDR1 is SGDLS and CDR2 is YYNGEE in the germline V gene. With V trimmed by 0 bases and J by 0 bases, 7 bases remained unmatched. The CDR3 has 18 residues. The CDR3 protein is CASSVAGAGGPSYNEQFF. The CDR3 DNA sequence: TGTGCCAGCAGCGTAGCTGGGGCGGGAGGGCCCTCCTACAATGAGCAGTTCTTC.

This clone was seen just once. CDR3 protein: CASSVLAGDYEQYF. Written as DNA, the CDR3 is TGTGCCAGCAGTGTTCTAGCGGGAGATTACGAGCAGTACTTC. This chain uses TRBV6-4 with TRBJ2-7; TRBD2 matches at 10 bases. The CDR3 runs to 14 residues. CDR1 and CDR2 from the germline V gene are MRHNA and SNTAGT. V dropped 4 bases and J dropped 4; count of bases not matched to a gene: 4.

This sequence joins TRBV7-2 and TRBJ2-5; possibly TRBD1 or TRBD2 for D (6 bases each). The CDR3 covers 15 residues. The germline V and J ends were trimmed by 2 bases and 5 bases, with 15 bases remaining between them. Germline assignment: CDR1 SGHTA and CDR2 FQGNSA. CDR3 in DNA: TGTGCCAGCAGCTTATCAGGGGAGGTGAGGGAGACCCAGTACTTC. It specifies CASSLSGEVRETQYF.

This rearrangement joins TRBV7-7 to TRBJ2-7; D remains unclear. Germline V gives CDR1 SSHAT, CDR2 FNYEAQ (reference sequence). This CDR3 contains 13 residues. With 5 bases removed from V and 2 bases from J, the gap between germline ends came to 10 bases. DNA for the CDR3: TGTGCCAGCAGCCCCCTAGAAACCTACGAGCAGTACTTC. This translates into CASSPLETYEQYF.

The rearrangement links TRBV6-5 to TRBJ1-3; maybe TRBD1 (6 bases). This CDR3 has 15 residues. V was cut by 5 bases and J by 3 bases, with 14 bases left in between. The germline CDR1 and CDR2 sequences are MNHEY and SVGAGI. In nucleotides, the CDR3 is TGTGCCAGCAGTGGCCCCCAGGGGCATGGAAACACCATATATTTT. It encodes CASSGPQGHGNTIYF.

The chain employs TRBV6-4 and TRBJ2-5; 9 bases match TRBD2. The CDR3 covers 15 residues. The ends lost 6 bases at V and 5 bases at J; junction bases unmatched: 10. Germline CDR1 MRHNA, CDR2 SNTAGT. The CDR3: CASRETSGGGETQYF. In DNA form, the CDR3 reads TGTGCCAGCAGGGAGACTAGCGGAGGGGGGGAGACCCAGTACTTC.

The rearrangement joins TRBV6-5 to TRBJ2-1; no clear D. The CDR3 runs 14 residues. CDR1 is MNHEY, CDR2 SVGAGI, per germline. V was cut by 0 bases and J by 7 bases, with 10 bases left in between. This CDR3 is CASSYSTDSNEQFF. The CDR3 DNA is TGTGCCAGCAGTTACTCCACAGATTCGAATGAGCAGTTCTTC.

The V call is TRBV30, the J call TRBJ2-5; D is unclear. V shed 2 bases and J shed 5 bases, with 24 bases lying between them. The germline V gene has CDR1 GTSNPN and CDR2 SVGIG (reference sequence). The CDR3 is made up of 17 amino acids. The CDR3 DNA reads TGTGCCTGGAGTCAAACTCCACAGCCTCTATATCGGGAGACCCAGTACTTC. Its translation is CAWSQTPQPLYRETQYF.

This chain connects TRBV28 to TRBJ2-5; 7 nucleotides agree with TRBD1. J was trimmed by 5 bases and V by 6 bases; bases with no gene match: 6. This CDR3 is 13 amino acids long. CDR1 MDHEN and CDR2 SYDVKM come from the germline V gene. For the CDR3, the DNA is TGTGCCAGCAGCGTGACAGGGCTGGAGACCCAGTACTTC. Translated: CASSVTGLETQYF.

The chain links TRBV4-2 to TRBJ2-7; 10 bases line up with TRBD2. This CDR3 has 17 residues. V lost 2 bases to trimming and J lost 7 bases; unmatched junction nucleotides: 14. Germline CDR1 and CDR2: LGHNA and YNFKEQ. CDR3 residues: CASSQWGSGRGSSEQYF. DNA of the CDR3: TGTGCCAGCAGCCAATGGGGGAGCGGGAGGGGATCGTCAGAGCAGTACTTC.

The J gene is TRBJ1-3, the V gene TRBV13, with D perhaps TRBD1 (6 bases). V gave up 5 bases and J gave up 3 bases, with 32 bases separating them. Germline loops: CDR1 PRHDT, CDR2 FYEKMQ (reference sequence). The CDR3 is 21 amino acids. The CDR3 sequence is CASSPYGGFGRIQGFGNTIYF. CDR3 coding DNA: TGTGCCAGCAGCCCCTATGGAGGTTTTGGGAGGATACAGGGCTTTGGAAACACCATATATTTT.